This T cell receptor beta chain was identified during a study of shared clonotypes between healthy human individuals. Sorted-subset replicate PCRs used around 200 ng DNA, approximately 33,000 T cell genomes. Libraries were prepared by immunoSEQ multiplex PCR; TCRdb keeps only in-frame clonotypes and omits some of them. Of millions of clones listed, 85% to 95% are singletons. Points from the study as a whole: Although depth was large, rarefaction showed that sequencing of the sorted subsets was incomplete. Compared with memory subsets, naive subsets generally had larger estimated richness.

Every donor, a Caucasian adult, lived in Nashville, Tennessee. CDR1 is SEHNR and CDR2 is FQNEAQ in the germline V gene (reference sequence). The V end was cut by 5 bases, the J end by 8 bases, with 18 bases between. The CDR3 consists of 14 residues. With regard to this clone: Its antigen is undetermined.

The TCR comes from a man aged 18 to 35 in good health. The V and J genes are TRBV7-9 and TRBJ1-2; maybe TRBD1 (6 bases). Sequencing used naive CD4+ T cells sorted from blood. Subset in this sample: CD45RA+ positively selected. In nucleotides, the CDR3 is TGTGCCAGCAGCCCCAGCGGGATGGGGGGCGGCTACACCTTC. The encoded protein is CASSPSGMGGGYTF.